The T cell receptor (beta chain) described here comes from a study of blood T cell repertoires in COVID-19. The CDR3 runs to 13 residues. Trimming took off 0 bases at V and 15 bases at J, with 14 bases between the two ends. Germline V gene lookup returns CDR1 SGHAT and CDR2 FQNNGV. The protocol was immunoSEQ multiplex PCR, while the TCRdb copy is restricted to in-frame clones and leaves out a portion. In the table there are around 250,000 clones, approximately 86% of which are singletons. This sequence joins TRBV11-2 and TRBJ1-4; D is undetermined. The receptor was isolated from a human donor in a cohort sampled during active COVID-19. Sequences were obtained from peripheral blood. CDR3 region: CASSLDREGRLFF. CDR3 DNA sequence: TGTGCCAGCAGCTTAGATCGGGAGGGCCGGTTGTTTTTT. The complete variable domain, with remaining parts taken from reference TRBV11-2 and TRBJ1-4, reads EAGVAQSPRYKIIEKRQSVAFWCNPISGHATLYWYQQILGQGPKLLIQFQNNGVVDDSQLPKDRFSAERLKGVDSTLKIQPAKLEDSAVYLCASSLDREGRLFFGSGTQLSVL.